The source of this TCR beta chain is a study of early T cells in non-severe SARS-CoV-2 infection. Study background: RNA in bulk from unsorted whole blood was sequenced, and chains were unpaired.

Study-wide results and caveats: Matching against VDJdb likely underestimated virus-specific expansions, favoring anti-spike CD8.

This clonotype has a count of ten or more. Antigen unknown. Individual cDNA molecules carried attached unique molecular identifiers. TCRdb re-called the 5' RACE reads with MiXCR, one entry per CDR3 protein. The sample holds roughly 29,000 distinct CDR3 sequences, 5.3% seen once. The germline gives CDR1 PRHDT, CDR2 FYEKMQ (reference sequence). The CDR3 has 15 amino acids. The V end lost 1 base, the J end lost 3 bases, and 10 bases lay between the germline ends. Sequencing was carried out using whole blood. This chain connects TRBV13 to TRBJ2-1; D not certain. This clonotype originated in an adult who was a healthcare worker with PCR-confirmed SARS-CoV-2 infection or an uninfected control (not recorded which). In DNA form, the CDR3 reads TGTGCCAGCAGCTTAGTCGGTTCGGGCTACAATGAGCAGTTCTTC. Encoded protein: CASSLVGSGYNEQFF.